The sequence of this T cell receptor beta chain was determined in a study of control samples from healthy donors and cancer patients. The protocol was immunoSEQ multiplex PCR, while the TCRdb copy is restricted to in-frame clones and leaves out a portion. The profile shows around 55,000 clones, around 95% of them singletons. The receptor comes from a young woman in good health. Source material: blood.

The CDR3 DNA reads TGCGCCAGCATGACAATTGTAGGACCGGGGGGAACAGATACGCAGTATTTT. This encodes CASMTIVGPGGTDTQYF. The chain joins TRBV5-1 to TRBJ2-3; 7 bases agree with TRBD2. V lost 6 bases and J lost 3; bases outside the gene matches: 16. Looked up from germline, CDR1 is SGHRS and CDR2 is YFSETQ. The CDR3 has 17 residues. The variable domain in full, completed from reference TRBV5-1 and TRBJ2-3, reads KAGVTQTPRYLIKTRGQQVTLSCSPISGHRSVSWYQQTPGQGLQFLFEYFSETQRNKGNFPGRFSGRQFSNSRSEMNVSTLELGDSALYLCASMTIVGPGGTDTQYFGPGTRLTVL.